The 8 T cell receptor beta chains listed next were all sequenced from one sample in a study of monozygotic twins with inflammatory bowel disease. No DNA is given; TCRdb re-called the 5' RACE reads and lists each CDR3 protein once. The table counts a few hundred thousand distinct CDR3 sequences; 1.6% lies in the top ten. The sequenced sample was blood. The receptors stem from a human donor with ulcerative colitis or Crohn's disease, or a healthy co-twin of an affected twin (not recorded which).

The chain couples TRBV12-3 or TRBV12-4 to TRBJ1-1; without DNA, the TCRdb call of TRBD1 cannot be checked. The CDR3 has 16 amino acids. The CDR3 spells CALRRVSDRKYTEAFF.

This sequence joins TRBV5-1 and TRBJ1-2; TCRdb indicates TRBD1, and absent DNA this call remains unverified. From germline, CDR1 is SGHRS and CDR2 YFSETQ. The CDR3 consists of 14 residues. The CDR3 loop is CASSLLTQGAGYTF.

The chain links TRBV6-2 or TRBV6-3 to TRBJ1-5; TCRdb selects TRBD1, and the lack of DNA leaves this call unchecked. Germline CDR1 is MNHEY and CDR2 is SVGEGT. CDR3 length: 15 amino acids. The CDR3 loop reads CASSYRTAYYQPQHF.

The chain recombines TRBV20-1 with TRBJ2-5; TCRdb indicates TRBD2, and absent DNA this call remains unverified. Germline-derived CDR1 and CDR2 are DFQATT and SNEGSKA (reference sequence). The CDR3 spans 16 residues. The CDR3 sequence is CSAREWAGEYQETQYF.

This chain links TRBV12-3 or TRBV12-4 with TRBJ1-2. The CDR3 runs 12 residues. Here the CDR3 reads CASSNDSGGYTF.

The chain uses TRBV29-1 and TRBJ1-5; TCRdb gives TRBD1 as the D gene, but with no DNA this cannot be confirmed. Germline loops: CDR1 SQVTM, CDR2 ANQGSEA. The CDR3 consists of 13 residues. The CDR3 loop reads CSVGQGAGQPQHF.

This sequence joins TRBV7-9 and TRBJ2-5; the TRBD2 assignment by TCRdb is unverifiable without DNA. Germline V lookup: CDR1 SEHNR, CDR2 FQNEAQ (reference sequence). This CDR3 comprises 17 residues. The CDR3 loop is CASSSKRLAGGSETQYF.

This chain's CDR3 is CSARVGGQGHQPQHF. This chain uses TRBV20-1 with TRBJ1-5; no DNA is available, so the TRBD1 call from TCRdb remains unchecked. CDR3 length: 15 amino acids. The germline gives CDR1 DFQATT, CDR2 SNEGSKA (reference sequence).